This TCR beta chain stems from a study of cytomegalovirus exposure and HLA in healthy donors. The PCR made use of 60 Vbeta and 13 Jbeta primers. The data were produced by immunoSEQ multiplex PCR, yet TCRdb's version contains in-frame clones alone and is incomplete. The table lists about 100,000 clones, 76% of them singletons, with 3% to 4% in the top ten. This clone was found a few times. Other DNA sequences in this specimen translate into the identical CDR3. Germline V gives CDR1 LNHDA, CDR2 SQIVND (reference sequence). This CDR3 has 15 amino acids. Between the trimmed V and J ends, which lost 7 bases and 8 bases, there was a span of 20 bases.

Sequencing was performed on PBMCs. This chain links TRBV19 with TRBJ1-4; a weak D match, TRBD1 (5 bases). The TCR was taken from a woman aged 45-65 years in good health and CMV-seropositive. CDR3 sequence: CASTLGPGDQEKLFF. The CDR3 DNA follows: TGTGCCAGTACCCTTGGCCCGGGGGATCAGGAAAAACTGTTTTTT.